What follows describes a single T cell receptor (beta chain). Each PCR replicate run on unsorted PBMC took in 300 to 350 ng DNA, 30,000 or so T cell genomes. Measured with immunoSEQ multiplex PCR; TCRdb has only the in-frame clones, and not every one. The table lists about 530,000 clones, over 75% of them singletons. These data belong to a study of shared clonotypes between healthy human individuals. The clonotype comes from a woman in her forties in good health. Some clones in this sample may be carry-over from other donors' samples. Sequences were obtained from PBMCs.

The CDR3 DNA follows: TGTGCCACCAGCGGTCGGCCCCAGCATTTT. The encoded protein is CATSGRPQHF. The rearrangement uses TRBV6-1 and TRBJ1-5; no reliable D call. V was trimmed by 10 bases and J by 9 bases, leaving 10 bases between them. Germline lookup yields CDR1 MNHNS and CDR2 SASEGT. The CDR3 length is 10 residues.